This T cell receptor beta chain was identified in a study of blood T cells in healthy people across ages. Overall study results and limits: Without sorted subsets, naive and antigen-experienced compartments could not be conclusively compared.

A single count supports this clonotype. What it binds is not known. Every donor gave approximately 10 milliliters of peripheral blood. Total RNA extraction produced at least 5 micrograms (per sample) for the study. Germline V gene sequence: CDR1 MNHEY, CDR2 SVGAGI. The CDR3 runs to 14 residues. After removal of 8 bases from V and 4 bases from J, the junction contained 7 bases not matched to a gene. Primers used in a second PCR of about 6 to 11 cycles were a sample-barcoded 5' primer and a J-beta primer mix. Using its own MiXCR run on the 5' RACE reads, TCRdb lists one record per CDR3 protein. The sample contains roughly 2 million distinct CDR3 sequences, around 48% of which appear only once.

Sequencing input: blood. This receptor was identified in a woman between 40 and 50 years old in good health. The V call is TRBV6-5, the J call TRBJ2-2; 7 positions match TRBD1. CDR3 DNA sequence: TGTGCCAGCGGGCAGGGACAGTTCACCGGGGAGCTGTTTTTT. It is translated as CASGQGQFTGELFF.